This T cell receptor (beta chain) was sequenced in a study of blood T cell repertoires in COVID-19. At the level of the study: Researchers got acute and convalescent COVID-19 samples from the United States, Italy and Spain. PBMCs, B-cell-depleted T cells, or T cells were the source of the cDNA or gDNA that made up the material.

The V gene's germline CDR1 is SGDLS and CDR2 YYNGEE. The CDR3 runs 15 residues. J gave up 7 bases and V 5 bases, and 5 bases lay outside the gene matches. Original analysis: Estimates of nucleated cell counts were drawn from the amplification of reference gene primers. TCRdb's table, derived via immunoSEQ multiplex PCR, lists solely in-frame clones and lacks some. V, J and clone size are those of that table, while D and trimming were read from the DNA. Of tens of thousands of clones detected, approximately 88% appear once; the ten largest clones hold about 17%. Seattle cases were enrolled at active infection and followed longitudinally.

This receptor was obtained from a woman in her fifties or sixties with COVID-19, enrolled during active disease. The sample comprised peripheral blood. The chain has TRBV9 and TRBJ1-6; 11 bases fit TRBD1. CDR3 sequence reads: CASSGGTGGNSPLHF. CDR3 in DNA: TGTGCCAGCAGTGGTGGGACAGGGGGAAATTCACCCCTCCACTTT.